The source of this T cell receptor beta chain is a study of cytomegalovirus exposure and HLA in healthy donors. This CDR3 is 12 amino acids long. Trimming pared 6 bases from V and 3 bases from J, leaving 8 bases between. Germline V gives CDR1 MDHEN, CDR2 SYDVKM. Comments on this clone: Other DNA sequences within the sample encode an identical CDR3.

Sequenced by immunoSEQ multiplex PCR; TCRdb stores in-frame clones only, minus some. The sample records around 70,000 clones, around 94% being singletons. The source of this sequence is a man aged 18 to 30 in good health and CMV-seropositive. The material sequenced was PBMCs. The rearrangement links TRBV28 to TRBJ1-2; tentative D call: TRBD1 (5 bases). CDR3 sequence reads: CASSQGYYGYTF. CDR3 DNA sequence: TGTGCCAGCAGCCAGGGATACTATGGCTACACCTTC.